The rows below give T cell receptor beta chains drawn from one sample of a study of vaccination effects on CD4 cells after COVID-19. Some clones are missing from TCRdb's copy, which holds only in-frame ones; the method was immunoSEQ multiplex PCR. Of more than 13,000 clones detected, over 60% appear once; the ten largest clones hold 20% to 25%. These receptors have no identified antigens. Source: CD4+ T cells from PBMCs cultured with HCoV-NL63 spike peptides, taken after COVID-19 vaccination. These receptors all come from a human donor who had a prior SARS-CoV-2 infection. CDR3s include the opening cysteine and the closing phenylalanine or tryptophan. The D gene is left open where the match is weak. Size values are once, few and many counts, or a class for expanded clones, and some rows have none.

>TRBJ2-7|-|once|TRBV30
CAWGQDRYEQYF
TGTGCCTGGGGCCAAGACCGGTACGAGCAGTACTTC
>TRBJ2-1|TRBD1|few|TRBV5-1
CASSIETGGYNEQFF
TGCGCCAGCAGCATAGAGACAGGGGGCTACAATGAGCAGTTCTTC
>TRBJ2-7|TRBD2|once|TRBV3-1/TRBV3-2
CASSQRLAGNYEQYF
TGTGCCAGCAGCCAGCGACTAGCGGGCAACTACGAGCAGTACTTC
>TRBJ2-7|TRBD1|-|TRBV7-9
CASSAGTGAYEQYF
TGTGCCAGCAGCGCCGGGACAGGGGCCTACGAGCAGTACTTC
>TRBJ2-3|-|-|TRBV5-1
CASSLAHASTDTQYF
TGCGCCAGCAGCTTGGCTCACGCGAGCACAGATACGCAGTATTTT
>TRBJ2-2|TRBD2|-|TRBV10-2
CASSRTSGENTGELFF
TGCGCCAGCAGTCGGACTAGCGGGGAGAACACCGGGGAGCTGTTTTTT
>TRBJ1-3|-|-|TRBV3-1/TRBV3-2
CASSQERRFSGNTIYF
TGTGCCAGCAGCCAAGAACGGCGATTCTCTGGAAACACCATATATTTT
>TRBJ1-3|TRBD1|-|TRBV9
CASVDREPGNTIYF
TGTGCCTCCGTGGACAGGGAGCCGGGAAACACCATATATTTT
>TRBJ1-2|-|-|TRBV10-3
CAISELRGGGLYGYTF
TGTGCCATCAGTGAGCTCAGGGGTGGGGGACTATATGGCTACACCTTC
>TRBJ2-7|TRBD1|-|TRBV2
CASAIQGWSYEQYF
TGTGCCAGCGCCATACAGGGGTGGTCCTACGAGCAGTACTTC
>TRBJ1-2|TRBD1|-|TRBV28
CASSLWDRGRGGYTF
TGTGCCAGCAGTTTATGGGACAGGGGGCGAGGTGGCTACACCTTC
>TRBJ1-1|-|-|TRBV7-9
CASSFDPNTEAFF
TGTGCCAGCAGCTTCGATCCGAACACTGAAGCTTTCTTT
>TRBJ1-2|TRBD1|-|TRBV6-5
CASGRNRDSYGYTF
TGTGCCAGCGGGCGCAACCGGGACAGCTATGGCTACACCTTC
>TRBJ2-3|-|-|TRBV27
CASSPKAGTNAGHTQYF
TGTGCCAGCAGTCCAAAAGCCGGGACCAACGCCGGGCATACGCAGTATTTT
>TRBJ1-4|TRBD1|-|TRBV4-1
CASSQDPGRGIEKLFF
TGCGCCAGCAGCCAAGATCCGGGCAGGGGGATTGAAAAACTGTTTTTT
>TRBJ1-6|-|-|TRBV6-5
CASSYSDSPLHF
TGTGCCAGCAGTTATAGTGATTCACCCCTCCACTTT
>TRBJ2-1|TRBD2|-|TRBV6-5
CASSYLAGEQFF
TGTGCCAGCAGTTACCTAGCGGGTGAGCAGTTCTTC
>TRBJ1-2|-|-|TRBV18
CASSPDNRQYGYTF
TGTGCCAGCTCACCCGATAACAGACAGTATGGCTACACCTTC
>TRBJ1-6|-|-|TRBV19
CASSIGRRSPLHF
TGTGCCAGTAGTATCGGGAGGCGTTCACCCCTCCACTTT
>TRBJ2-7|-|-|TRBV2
CASRYVGTEQYF
TGTGCCAGCAGATACGTTGGGACCGAGCAGTACTTC
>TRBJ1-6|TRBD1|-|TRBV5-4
CASSSTGIHSYNSPLHF
TGTGCCAGCAGCTCGACAGGGATACACTCCTATAATTCACCCCTCCACTTT
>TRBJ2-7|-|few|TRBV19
CASSGYYEQYF
TGTGCCAGTAGTGGATACTACGAGCAGTACTTC
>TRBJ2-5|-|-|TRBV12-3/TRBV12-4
CASSLRLETQYF
TGTGCCAGCAGTTTACGTCTGGAGACCCAGTACTTC
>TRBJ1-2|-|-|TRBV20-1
CSARIGYGYTF
TGCAGTGCTAGAATTGGGTATGGCTACACCTTC
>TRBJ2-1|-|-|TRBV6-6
CASSPRDEQFF
TGTGCCAGCAGTCCGCGGGACGAGCAGTTCTTC
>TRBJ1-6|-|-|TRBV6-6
CASSYSRPSRTPLHF
TGTGCCAGCAGTTACTCCAGGCCAAGTCGGACACCCCTCCACTTT
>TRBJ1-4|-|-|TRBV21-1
CASSNGAIEKLFF
TGTGCCAGCAGCAACGGGGCAATCGAAAAACTGTTTTTT